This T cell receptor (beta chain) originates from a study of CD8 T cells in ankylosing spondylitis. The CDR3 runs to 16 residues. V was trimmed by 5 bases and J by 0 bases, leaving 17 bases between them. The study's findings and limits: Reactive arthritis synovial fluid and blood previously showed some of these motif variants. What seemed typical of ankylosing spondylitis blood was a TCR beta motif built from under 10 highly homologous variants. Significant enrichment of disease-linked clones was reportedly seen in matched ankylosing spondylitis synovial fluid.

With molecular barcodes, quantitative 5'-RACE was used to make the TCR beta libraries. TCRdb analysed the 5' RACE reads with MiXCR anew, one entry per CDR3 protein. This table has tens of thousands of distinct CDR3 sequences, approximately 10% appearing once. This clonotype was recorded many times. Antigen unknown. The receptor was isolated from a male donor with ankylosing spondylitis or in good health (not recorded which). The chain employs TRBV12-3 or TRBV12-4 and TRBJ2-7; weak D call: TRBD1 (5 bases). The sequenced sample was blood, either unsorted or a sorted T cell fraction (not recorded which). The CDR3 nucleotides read TGTGCCAGCAGTACAACGGAACAGGTCCTCTCCTACGAGCAGTACTTC. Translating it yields CASSTTEQVLSYEQYF.